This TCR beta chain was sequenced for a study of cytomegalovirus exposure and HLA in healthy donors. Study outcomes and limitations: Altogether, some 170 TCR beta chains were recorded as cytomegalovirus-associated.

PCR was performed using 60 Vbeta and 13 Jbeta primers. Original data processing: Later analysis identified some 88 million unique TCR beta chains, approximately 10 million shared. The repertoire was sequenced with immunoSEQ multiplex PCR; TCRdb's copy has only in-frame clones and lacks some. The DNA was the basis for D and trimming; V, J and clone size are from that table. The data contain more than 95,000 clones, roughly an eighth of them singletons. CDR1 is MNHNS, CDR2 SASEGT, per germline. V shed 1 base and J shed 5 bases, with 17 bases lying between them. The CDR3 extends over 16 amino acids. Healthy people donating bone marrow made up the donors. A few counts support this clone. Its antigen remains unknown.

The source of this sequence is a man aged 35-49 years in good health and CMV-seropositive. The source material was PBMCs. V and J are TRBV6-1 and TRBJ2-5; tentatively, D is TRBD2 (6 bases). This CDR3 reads CASSEVLARGTETQYF. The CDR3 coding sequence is TGTGCCAGCAGTGAAGTTCTAGCGAGGGGCACGGAGACCCAGTACTTC.